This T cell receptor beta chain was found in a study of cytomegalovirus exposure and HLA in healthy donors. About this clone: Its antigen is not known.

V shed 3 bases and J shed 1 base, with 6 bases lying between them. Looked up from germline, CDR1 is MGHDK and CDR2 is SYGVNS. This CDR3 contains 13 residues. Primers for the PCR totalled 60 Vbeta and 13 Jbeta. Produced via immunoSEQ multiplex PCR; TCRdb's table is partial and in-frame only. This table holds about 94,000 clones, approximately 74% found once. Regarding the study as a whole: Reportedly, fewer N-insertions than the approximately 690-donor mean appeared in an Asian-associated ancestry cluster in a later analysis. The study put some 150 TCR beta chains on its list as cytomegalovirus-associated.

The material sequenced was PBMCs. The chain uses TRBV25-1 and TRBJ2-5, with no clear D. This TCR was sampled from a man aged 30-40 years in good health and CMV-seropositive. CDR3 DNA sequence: TGTGCCAGCAGTGACGGTTTCCAAGAGACCCAGTACTTC. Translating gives CASSDGFQETQYF. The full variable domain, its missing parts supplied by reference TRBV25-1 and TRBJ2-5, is EADIYQTPRYLVIGTGKKITLECSQTMGHDKMYWYQQDPGMELHLIHYSYGVNSTEKGDLSSESTVSRIRTEHFPLTLESARPSHTSQYLCASSDGFQETQYFGPGTRLLVL.